Here is one T cell receptor beta chain with its context. Its antigen is undetermined. The sample is drawn from a study of shared clonotypes between healthy human individuals. Naive CD8 cells, CD45RO-negative and positively selected for CCR7, excluded terminally differentiated effector memory CD45RA+ cells. Study-level results: The generation probabilities recorded for non-shared clonotypes fell below those of clonotypes shared by all four donors.

Trimming cost V 6 bases and J 5 bases, with 16 bases left between them. There are 13 residues in the CDR3. Germline V gives CDR1 SQVTM, CDR2 ANQGSEA. An assay was performed, and its level was deep. TCRdb's copy holds only in-frame clones and misses some; the assay was immunoSEQ multiplex PCR. The sample yields hundreds of thousands of clones, roughly 98% seen once. Sequenced sample: naive CD8+ T cells sorted from blood. J is TRBJ2-5 and V is TRBV29-1; possibly TRBD2 for D (5 bases). This TCR derives from a man aged 30-40 years in good health. CDR3 sequence reads: CSVALVQEETQYF. CDR3 coding DNA: TGCAGCGTGGCACTAGTGCAGGAGGAGACCCAGTACTTC.